A single sample gave rise to the 18 T cell receptor beta chains below, sequenced in a study of PD-1 blockade in classical Hodgkin lymphoma. Each patient relapsed following autologous stem cell transplantation, and prior brentuximab vedotin exposure differed. CD4+ T cells were purified from thawed PBMCs by magnetic negative selection. Some clones are missing from TCRdb's copy, which holds only in-frame ones; the method was immunoSEQ multiplex PCR. The repertoire has fewer than 7,500 clones, almost 80% of them found once; the top ten carry about 2.5%. The source material was CD4+ T cells from blood, sampled at baseline. Receptors originate from a human donor with classical Hodgkin lymphoma.

The rearrangement uses TRBV5-1 and TRBJ1-2; TRBD1 aligns across 7 bases. The CDR3 has 15 amino acids. V was pared by 4 bases and J by 0 bases, with 6 bases of the junction left unmatched. The germline V gene has CDR1 SGHRS and CDR2 YFSETQ. CDR3 loop: CASSQQGSANYGYTF. The CDR3 DNA is TGCGCCAGCAGCCAACAGGGGTCAGCTAACTATGGCTACACCTTC. Combining the CDR3 with reference TRBV5-1 and TRBJ1-2 gives the whole variable domain KAGVTQTPRYLIKTRGQQVTLSCSPISGHRSVSWYQQTPGQGLQFLFEYFSETQRNKGNFPGRFSGRQFSNSRSEMNVSTLELGDSALYLCASSQQGSANYGYTFGSGTRLTVV.

A few counts support this clone. The V call is TRBV21-1, the J call TRBJ2-7; the tabulated D call, TRBD2, remains unverified against the DNA. TRBV21-1 is deemed a pseudogene. The length of the CDR3 is 17 residues. The CDR3 loop is CASSKGMGLDGSYEQYF. In DNA, the CDR3 is TGTGCCAGCAGCAAAGGCATGGGACTAGACGGGTCCTACGAGCAGTACTTC.

The V gene is TRBV5-6, the J gene TRBJ2-1; D is ambiguous. Germline CDR1 and CDR2: SGHDT and YYEEEE. Trimming cost V 1 base and J 3 bases, with 8 bases left between them. The CDR3 has 14 amino acids. The CDR3 DNA reads TGTGCCAGCAGCTTGTGGCCCGACTACAATGAGCAGTTCTTC. Residues: CASSLWPDYNEQFF. Full variable domain (missing parts from reference TRBV5-6 and TRBJ2-1): DAGVTQSPTHLIKTRGQQVTLRCSPKSGHDTVSWYQQALGQGPQFIFQYYEEEERQRGNFPDRFSGHQFPNYSSELNVNALLLGDSALYLCASSLWPDYNEQFFGPGTRLTVL.

This clone is a singleton in its sample. This sequence joins TRBV6-5 and TRBJ1-3; no firm D call. Looked up from germline, CDR1 is MNHEY and CDR2 is SVGAGI. CDR3 length: 15 residues. Trimming cost V 0 bases and J 0 bases, with 6 bases left between them. The CDR3 region has the DNA TGTGCCAGCAGTTACTCCAAGAGCTCTGGAAACACCATATATTTT. Translating gives CASSYSKSSGNTIYF.

This clone has a single count. This chain links TRBV7-6 with TRBJ2-2; 9 positions match TRBD2. CDR1 and CDR2 (germline): SGHVS, FNYEAQ. This CDR3 is built from 15 residues. The V segment lost 3 bases and the J segment 5 bases; nucleotides outside the gene matches: 4. CDR3 sequence (DNA): TGTGCCAGCAGCTTGCAGACTAGCGGAACCGGGGAGCTGTTTTTT. Translation gives CASSLQTSGTGELFF.

This chain links TRBV6-1 with TRBJ2-7; D is perhaps TRBD1 (6 bases). The germline gives CDR1 MNHNS, CDR2 SASEGT. The germline V and J ends were trimmed by 7 bases and 7 bases, with 23 bases remaining between them. The CDR3 length is 15 residues. The CDR3 region is CASTLHGGEGSEQYF. CDR3 sequence (DNA): TGTGCCAGCACCCTTCATGGGGGCGAAGGGAGTGAGCAGTACTTC.

The J gene is TRBJ2-1, the V gene TRBV4-2; D is perhaps TRBD2 (5 bases). The germline V gene encodes CDR1 LGHNA and CDR2 YNFKEQ. This CDR3 comprises 15 residues. Trimming removed 0 bases at V and 8 bases at J, with 14 bases between. Here the CDR3 reads CASSQDLGRVDEQFF. Written as DNA, the CDR3 is TGTGCCAGCAGCCAAGATCTTGGGCGGGTAGATGAGCAGTTCTTC.

This chain links TRBV6-1 with TRBJ2-7; tentatively, D is TRBD2 (5 bases). This CDR3 region has 15 residues. V was shortened by 1 base and J by 6 bases, with 16 bases between the two germline ends. Looked up from germline, CDR1 is MNHNS and CDR2 is SASEGT. This CDR3 reads CASSEVLAVYPEQYF. The DNA of the CDR3 is TGTGCCAGCAGTGAAGTGCTAGCAGTTTATCCCGAGCAGTACTTC.

J is TRBJ2-6 and V is TRBV4-1; 8 bases are shared with TRBD1. Germline lookup yields CDR1 MGHRA and CDR2 YSYEKL. The CDR3 is 18 residues long. Trimming cost V 0 bases and J 0 bases; bases outside gene matches: 4. As DNA, the CDR3 is TGCGCCAGCAGCCAAGAAGGACAGGGAGGCTCTGGGGCCAACGTCCTGACTTTC. This sequence encodes CASSQEGQGGSGANVLTF.

This clone was seen only a few times. The rearrangement joins TRBV25-1 to TRBJ2-7; no clear D. Germline CDR1 is MGHDK and CDR2 is SYGVNS. The V end was cut by 4 bases, the J end by 4 bases, with 2 bases between. The CDR3 is 10 amino acids. CDR3 sequence reads: CASSGYEQYF. The CDR3 DNA follows: TGTGCCAGCAGTGGGTACGAGCAGTACTTC.

V usage is TRBV7-6 and J usage is TRBJ2-5, with 7 positions matching TRBD2. The CDR3 consists of 13 residues. CDR1 SGHVS and CDR2 FNYEAQ come from the germline V gene. CDR3 region: CATGGLAQETQYF. In DNA form, the CDR3 reads TGTGCTACGGGGGGACTTGCACAAGAGACCCAGTACTTC.

The chain links TRBV4-1 to TRBJ2-3; TRBD2 matches 8 bases. The V gene's germline CDR1 is MGHRA and CDR2 YSYEKL. With 2 bases clipped from V and 3 bases from J, the junction kept 10 bases outside the gene matches. The CDR3 runs to 17 residues. The CDR3 region has the DNA TGCGCCAGCAGCCAAATCCCGAAGCGGGAGACGACAGATACGCAGTATTTT. Translation gives CASSQIPKRETTDTQYF.

V gene TRBV5-1 combines with J gene TRBJ1-5; D possibly corresponds to TRBD1 (5 bases). V gave up 8 bases and J gave up 1 base, with 22 bases separating them. The V gene's germline CDR1 is SGHRS and CDR2 YFSETQ. The length of the CDR3 is 17 residues. DNA of the CDR3: TGCGCCAGGATTATGGTTTTGGGGGGAGTGAGCAATCAGCCCCAGCATTTT. Translation gives CARIMVLGGVSNQPQHF.

The V gene is TRBV27, the J gene TRBJ2-2, with D possibly TRBD2 on 6 matching bases. The germline CDR1 and CDR2 sequences are MNHEY and SMNVEV (reference sequence). V lost 2 bases and J lost 6, with 13 bases in between. The CDR3 runs 15 residues. Here the CDR3 reads CASSLPGAGAGELFF. Here the CDR3 DNA reads TGTGCCAGCAGTTTACCGGGAGCGGGTGCCGGGGAGCTGTTTTTT.

The chain has TRBV27 and TRBJ2-7; D ambiguous. Looked up from germline, CDR1 is MNHEY and CDR2 is SMNVEV (reference sequence). This CDR3 region has 13 residues. V was trimmed by 6 bases and J by 0 bases, leaving 9 bases between them. The CDR3 bases are TGTGCCAGCAGGGCTATGAGCTCCTACGAGCAGTACTTC. Translation gives CASRAMSSYEQYF.

This clone has just one count. The chain has TRBV18 and TRBJ2-1; TRBD2 matches at 16 bases. J gave up 7 bases and V 3 bases, and 6 bases lay outside the gene matches. CDR1 is KGHSH and CDR2 is LQKENI in the germline V gene. The CDR3 runs 17 residues. The CDR3 protein is CASSPSGTSGRGNEQFF. CDR3 DNA sequence: TGTGCCAGCTCACCGTCCGGGACTAGCGGGAGGGGTAATGAGCAGTTCTTC.

V usage is TRBV5-4 and J usage is TRBJ1-6; D is perhaps TRBD1 (6 bases). The CDR3 consists of 16 residues. The V end lost 5 bases, the J end lost 7 bases, and 19 bases lay between the germline ends. The germline V gene has CDR1 SGHNT and CDR2 YYREEE (reference sequence). Here the CDR3 reads CASRRSQGSVNSPLHF. The DNA of the CDR3 is TGTGCCAGCAGGCGTTCTCAGGGGTCCGTCAATTCACCCCTCCACTTT.

The chain couples TRBV18 to TRBJ2-5, with TRBD2 matching over 9 bases. With V trimmed by 1 base and J by 2 bases, 2 bases remained unmatched. The CDR3 consists of 15 residues. The germline V gene has CDR1 KGHSH and CDR2 LQKENI. CDR3 coding DNA: TGTGCCAGCTCACCACGTGCGGGAGGGCAAGAGACCCAGTACTTC. Its protein is CASSPRAGGQETQYF.